A single sample gave rise to the 6 T cell receptor beta chains below, sequenced in a study of Ad26.COV2.S vaccination and SARS-CoV-2 variants. Treatment meaning: 15 to 20 received Ad26.COV2.S at low or high dose, single or two shots; a few received placebo; per-sample allocation not given. Samples were taken on day 63 after the first vaccine or placebo injection. TCRdb's copy holds only in-frame clones and misses some; the assay was immunoSEQ multiplex PCR. This sample has around 300,000 clones, with approximately 86% found just once. Sequenced material: peripheral blood, taken in a trial of Ad26.COV2.S vaccine versus placebo. The source of these receptors is a person between 18 and 60 years old who received the Ad26.COV2.S COVID-19 vaccine or a placebo.

This clone was counted a single time. CDR3 nucleotide sequence: TGTGCCACCAGCAGCCCCCCGGATGAAAAACTGTTTTTT. This codes for CATSSPPDEKLFF. The chain carries TRBV15 and TRBJ1-4; D is ambiguous. This CDR3 is built from 13 residues. Deletions cut 3 bases from V and 6 bases from J, with 8 bases between. Germline-derived CDR1 and CDR2 are LNHNV and YYDKDF (reference sequence).

The chain employs TRBV7-6 and TRBJ2-7; 10 bases agree with TRBD1. Germline CDR1 is SGHVS and CDR2 is FNYEAQ. V shed 4 bases, J shed 6 bases, and the junction held 3 bases outside the gene matches. This CDR3 comprises 13 residues. The CDR3 loop is CASSWDRGGEQYF. CDR3 bases: TGTGCCAGCAGCTGGGACAGGGGTGGCGAGCAGTACTTC.

The genes are TRBV24-1 and TRBJ2-5; TRBD1 might be the D (6 bases). Trimming removed 0 bases at V and 5 bases at J, with 15 bases between. Germline V gene data show CDR1 as KGHDR and CDR2 as SFDVKD. The CDR3 spans 16 residues. The CDR3 reads CATSDLRPLQGETQYF. The CDR3 nucleotides are TGTGCCACCAGTGATTTGCGGCCCCTCCAGGGGGAGACCCAGTACTTC.

The rearrangement joins TRBV4-2 to TRBJ2-5, with 9 nucleotides matching TRBD2. V shed 4 bases and J 1 base; nucleotides not matched to a gene: 7. This CDR3 contains 16 residues. Germline lookup yields CDR1 LGHNA and CDR2 YNFKEQ. The CDR3 region is CASSPVASGTQETQYF. The CDR3 DNA follows: TGTGCCAGCAGCCCCGTGGCTAGCGGGACCCAAGAGACCCAGTACTTC.

The rearrangement uses TRBV4-1 and TRBJ1-1, with D maybe TRBD1 (6 bases). Per the germline V gene, CDR1 is MGHRA and CDR2 is YSYEKL. The CDR3 is made up of 15 amino acids. The V end lost 1 base, the J end lost 5 bases, and 14 bases lay between the germline ends. The CDR3 spells CASSQVFRGLTEAFF. CDR3 sequence (DNA): TGCGCCAGCAGCCAAGTATTCCGGGGGCTAACTGAAGCTTTCTTT.

The rearrangement uses TRBV28 and TRBJ2-7; TRBD2 agrees at 8 bases. Germline values: CDR1 MDHEN, CDR2 SYDVKM. J lost 7 bases, V lost 4 bases, and 12 bases had no gene match. This CDR3 has 15 residues. The CDR3 DNA reads TGTGCCAGCAGTTATCCCCGGGGGGGGGCGCGGGAGCAGTACTTC. Translation gives CASSYPRGGAREQYF.